The T cell receptor beta chain described here comes from a study of chemoradiotherapy in HPV16-positive cancers. Turning to the study itself: Candidate HPV-specific T-cell clones and common TCR motifs came from functional assays in a couple of HPV16-positive patients. General study results and limits: During treatment, candidate HPV-specific clones and E7-related motifs expanded in tumor. For HPV16-positive patients, expanding HPV-responsive T cells associated with longer recurrence-free survival.

The data were produced by immunoSEQ multiplex PCR, yet TCRdb's version contains in-frame clones alone and is incomplete. This table holds about 21,000 clones, around 87% found once. CDR1 is LNHDA, CDR2 SQIVND, per germline (reference sequence). CDR3 length: 18 residues. The V and J ends lost 3 bases and 0 bases, in that order; junction bases with no gene match: 7. Notes on this clone: Its antigen is not known.

Over chemoradiotherapy, repertoires were sampled more than once. The V call is TRBV19, the J call TRBJ2-6, with 8 bases lining up with TRBD1. This receptor was identified in a human donor with HPV-associated anogenital cancer. The sequences come from blood, collected from a patient who underwent chemoradiotherapy. In nucleotides, the CDR3 is TGTGCCAGTAGTATTTATTTGACAGGGGTCTCTGGGGCCAACGTCCTGACTTTC. This translates into CASSIYLTGVSGANVLTF.